This T cell receptor beta chain was obtained from a study of memory CD4+ T cells and cytomegalovirus serostatus. Broader study findings: About 40% of the roughly 160 known CMV-associated TCRbeta sequences appeared in CD4+ memory.

Single viable CD3+CD4+CD8-CD45RO+ cells were sorted as the memory CD4+ T cells. The germline V gene encodes CDR1 MNHNY and CDR2 SVGAGI (reference sequence). V was pared by 4 bases and J by 1 base, with 10 bases between. This CDR3 region has 14 residues. Only in-frame clones appear in the TCRdb table, and some are missing; sequencing was by immunoSEQ multiplex PCR. The sample comprises tens of thousands of clones, approximately 80% of which are singletons, and approximately 4.8% rests with the top ten. Notes on this clone: Its specificity is unknown.

This sequence was found in an adult in good health and CMV-seropositive. The V and J genes are TRBV6-6 and TRBJ1-2; D not resolved. The specimen was memory CD4+ T cells from blood. Written as DNA, the CDR3 is TGTGCCAGCAGTTTCCTTGGAATTAACTATGGCTACACCTTC. As protein: CASSFLGINYGYTF.